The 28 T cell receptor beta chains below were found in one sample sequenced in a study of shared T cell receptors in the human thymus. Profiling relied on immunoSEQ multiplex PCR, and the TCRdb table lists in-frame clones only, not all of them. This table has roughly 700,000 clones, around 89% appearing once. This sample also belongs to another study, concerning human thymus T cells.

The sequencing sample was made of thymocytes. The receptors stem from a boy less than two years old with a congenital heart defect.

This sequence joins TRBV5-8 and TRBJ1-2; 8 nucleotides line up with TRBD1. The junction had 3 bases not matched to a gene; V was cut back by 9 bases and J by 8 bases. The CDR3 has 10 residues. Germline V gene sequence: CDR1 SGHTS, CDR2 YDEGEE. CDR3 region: CAIRTGGYTF. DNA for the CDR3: TGTGCCATCAGGACAGGGGGCTACACCTTC.

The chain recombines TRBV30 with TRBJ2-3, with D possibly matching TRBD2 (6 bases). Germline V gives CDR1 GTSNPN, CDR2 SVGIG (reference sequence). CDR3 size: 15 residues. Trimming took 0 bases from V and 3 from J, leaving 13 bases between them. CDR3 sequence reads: CAWSVVSGFTDTQYF. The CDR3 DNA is TGTGCCTGGAGTGTAGTTAGCGGCTTTACAGATACGCAGTATTTT. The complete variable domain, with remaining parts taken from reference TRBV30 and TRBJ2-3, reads SQTIHQWPATLVQPVGSPLSLECTVEGTSNPNLYWYRQAAGRGLQLLFYSVGIGQISSEVPQNLSASRPQDRQFILSSKKLLLSDSGFYLCAWSVVSGFTDTQYFGPGTRLTVL.

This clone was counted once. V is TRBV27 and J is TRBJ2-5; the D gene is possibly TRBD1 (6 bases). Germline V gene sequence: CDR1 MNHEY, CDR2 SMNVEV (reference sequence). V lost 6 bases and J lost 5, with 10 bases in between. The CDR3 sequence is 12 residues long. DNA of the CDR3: TGTGCCAGCAGGAGAGGGGGTGAGACCCAGTACTTC. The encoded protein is CASRRGGETQYF.

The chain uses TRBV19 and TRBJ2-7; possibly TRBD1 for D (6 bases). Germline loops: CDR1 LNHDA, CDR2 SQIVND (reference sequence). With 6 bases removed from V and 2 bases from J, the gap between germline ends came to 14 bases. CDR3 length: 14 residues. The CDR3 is CASSRQVMAYEQYF. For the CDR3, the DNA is TGTGCCAGTAGCCGACAGGTTATGGCCTACGAGCAGTACTTC. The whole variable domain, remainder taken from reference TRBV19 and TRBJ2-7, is DGGITQSPKYLFRKEGQNVTLSCEQNLNHDAMYWYRQDPGQGLRLIYYSQIVNDFQKGDIAEGYSVSREKKESFPLTVTSAQKNPTAFYLCASSRQVMAYEQYFGPGTRLTVT.

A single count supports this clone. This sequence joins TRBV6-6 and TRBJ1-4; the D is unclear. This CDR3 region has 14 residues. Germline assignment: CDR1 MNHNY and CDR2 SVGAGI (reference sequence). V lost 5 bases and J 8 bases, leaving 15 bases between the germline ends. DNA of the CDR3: TGTGCCAGCAGTCCCGGGAACCTTCCCGAAAAACTGTTTTTT. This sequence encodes CASSPGNLPEKLFF.

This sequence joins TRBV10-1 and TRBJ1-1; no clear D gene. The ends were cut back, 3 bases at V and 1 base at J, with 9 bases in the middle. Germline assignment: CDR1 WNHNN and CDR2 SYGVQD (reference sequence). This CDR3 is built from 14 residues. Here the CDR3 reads CASSDFRENTEAFF. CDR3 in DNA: TGCGCCAGCAGTGATTTCCGGGAGAACACTGAAGCTTTCTTT.

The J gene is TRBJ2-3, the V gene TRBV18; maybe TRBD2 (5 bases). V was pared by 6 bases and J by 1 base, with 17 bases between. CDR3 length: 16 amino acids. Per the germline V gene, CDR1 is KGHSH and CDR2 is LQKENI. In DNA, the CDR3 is TGTGCCAGCTCCCCCTCGCAGCGGTCACGCACAGATACGCAGTATTTT. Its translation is CASSPSQRSRTDTQYF.

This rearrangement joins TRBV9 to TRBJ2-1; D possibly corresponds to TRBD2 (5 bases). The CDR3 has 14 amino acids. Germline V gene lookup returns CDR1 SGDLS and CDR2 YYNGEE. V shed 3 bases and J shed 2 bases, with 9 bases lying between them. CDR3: CASSARGTYNEQFF. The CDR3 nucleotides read TGTGCCAGCAGCGCACGAGGGACCTACAATGAGCAGTTCTTC.

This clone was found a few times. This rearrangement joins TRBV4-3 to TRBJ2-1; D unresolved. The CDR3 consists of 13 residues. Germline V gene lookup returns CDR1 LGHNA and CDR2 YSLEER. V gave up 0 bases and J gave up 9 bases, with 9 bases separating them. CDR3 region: CASSQDRGGEQFF. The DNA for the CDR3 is TGCGCCAGCAGCCAAGATCGAGGCGGTGAGCAGTTCTTC.

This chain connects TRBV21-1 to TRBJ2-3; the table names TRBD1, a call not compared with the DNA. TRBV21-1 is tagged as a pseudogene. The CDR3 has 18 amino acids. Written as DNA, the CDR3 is TGTGCCAGCAACAAGGGGCCAACCGGGACACAGAGCACAGATACGCAGTATTTT. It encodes CASNKGPTGTQSTDTQYF.

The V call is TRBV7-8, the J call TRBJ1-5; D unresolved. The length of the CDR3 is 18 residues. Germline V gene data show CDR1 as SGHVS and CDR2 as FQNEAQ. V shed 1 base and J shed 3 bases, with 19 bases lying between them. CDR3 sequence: CASSLGIMGVRSNQPQHF. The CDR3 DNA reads TGTGCCAGCAGCTTAGGAATTATGGGCGTTAGATCCAATCAGCCCCAGCATTTT.

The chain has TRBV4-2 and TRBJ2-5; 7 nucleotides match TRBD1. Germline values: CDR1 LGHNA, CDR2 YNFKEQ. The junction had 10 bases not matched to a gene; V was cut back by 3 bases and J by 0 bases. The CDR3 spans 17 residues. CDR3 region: CASSHSLGTEHQETQYF. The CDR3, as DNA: TGTGCCAGCAGCCATAGCCTCGGGACAGAACACCAAGAGACCCAGTACTTC.

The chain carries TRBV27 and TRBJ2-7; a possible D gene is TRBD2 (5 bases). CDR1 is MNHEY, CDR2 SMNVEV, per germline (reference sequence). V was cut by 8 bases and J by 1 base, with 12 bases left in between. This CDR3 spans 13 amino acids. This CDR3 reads CASASGESYEQYF. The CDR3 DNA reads TGTGCCAGCGCGAGTGGGGAGTCCTACGAGCAGTACTTC.

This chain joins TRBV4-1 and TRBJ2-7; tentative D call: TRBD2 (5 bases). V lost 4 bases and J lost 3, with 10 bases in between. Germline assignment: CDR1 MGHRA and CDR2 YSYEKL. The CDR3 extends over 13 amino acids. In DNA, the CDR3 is TGCGCCAGCAGCCGAGAACGGGACTACGAGCAGTACTTC. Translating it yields CASSRERDYEQYF.

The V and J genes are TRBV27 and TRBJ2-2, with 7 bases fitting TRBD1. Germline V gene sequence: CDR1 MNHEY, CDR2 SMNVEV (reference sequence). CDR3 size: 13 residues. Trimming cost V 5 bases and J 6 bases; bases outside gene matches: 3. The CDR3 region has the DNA TGTGCCAGCAGTCGGGACAGAGCCGGGGAGCTGTTTTTT. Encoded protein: CASSRDRAGELFF.

This chain's CDR3 is CASTRGTSGYNEQFF. In DNA, the CDR3 is TGTGCCAGTACCCGCGGGACTAGCGGGTACAATGAGCAGTTCTTC. The rearrangement joins TRBV19 to TRBJ2-1; 12 bases line up with TRBD2. Germline V lookup: CDR1 LNHDA, CDR2 SQIVND (reference sequence). The CDR3 extends over 15 amino acids. V dropped 7 bases and J dropped 4; count of bases not matched to a gene: 5.

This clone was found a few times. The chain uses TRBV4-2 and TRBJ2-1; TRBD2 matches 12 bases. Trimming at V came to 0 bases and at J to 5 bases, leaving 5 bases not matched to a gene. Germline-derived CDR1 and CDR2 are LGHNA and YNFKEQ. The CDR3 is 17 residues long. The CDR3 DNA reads TGTGCCAGCAGCCAAGATGGGACTAGCGGGCTCCACAATGAGCAGTTCTTC. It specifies CASSQDGTSGLHNEQFF.

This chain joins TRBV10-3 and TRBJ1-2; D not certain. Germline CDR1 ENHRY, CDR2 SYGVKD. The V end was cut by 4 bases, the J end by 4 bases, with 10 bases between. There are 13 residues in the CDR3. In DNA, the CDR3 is TGTGCCATCAGTGCGGGGTCTACCTATGGCTACACCTTC. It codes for CAISAGSTYGYTF.

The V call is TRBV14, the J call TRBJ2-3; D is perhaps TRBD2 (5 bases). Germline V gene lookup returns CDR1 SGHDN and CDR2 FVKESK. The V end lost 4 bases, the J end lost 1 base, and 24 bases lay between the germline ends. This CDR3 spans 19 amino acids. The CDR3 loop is CASSLGGPQGLVGTDTQYF. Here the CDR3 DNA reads TGTGCCAGCAGCCTTGGAGGACCTCAAGGGCTAGTCGGCACAGATACGCAGTATTTT.

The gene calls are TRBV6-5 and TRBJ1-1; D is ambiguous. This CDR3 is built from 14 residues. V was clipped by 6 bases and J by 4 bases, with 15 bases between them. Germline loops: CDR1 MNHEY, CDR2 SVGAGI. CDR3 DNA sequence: TGTGCCAGCAGACGGGGTCTCAGGTTCACTGAAGCTTTCTTT. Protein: CASRRGLRFTEAFF.

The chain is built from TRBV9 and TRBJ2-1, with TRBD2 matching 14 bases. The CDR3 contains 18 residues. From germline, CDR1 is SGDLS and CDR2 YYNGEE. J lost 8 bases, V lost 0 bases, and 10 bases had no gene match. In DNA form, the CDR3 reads TGTGCCAGCAGCGTAGAGAGAAGGACTAGCGGGAGGATCCATGAGCAGTTCTTC. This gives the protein CASSVERRTSGRIHEQFF.

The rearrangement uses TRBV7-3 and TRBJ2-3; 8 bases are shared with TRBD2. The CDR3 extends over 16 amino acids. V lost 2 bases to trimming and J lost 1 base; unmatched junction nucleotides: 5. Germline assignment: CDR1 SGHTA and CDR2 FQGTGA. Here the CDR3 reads CASSLEGLVGTDTQYF. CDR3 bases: TGTGCCAGCAGCTTAGAGGGACTAGTCGGCACAGATACGCAGTATTTT.

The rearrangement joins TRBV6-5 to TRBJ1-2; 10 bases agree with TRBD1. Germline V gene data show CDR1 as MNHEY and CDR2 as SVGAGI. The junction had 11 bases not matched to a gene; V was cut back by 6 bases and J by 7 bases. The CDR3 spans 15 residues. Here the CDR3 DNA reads TGTGCCAGCAGCCGGAATCCGGGACAGGGGTCTGGCTACACCTTC. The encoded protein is CASSRNPGQGSGYTF.

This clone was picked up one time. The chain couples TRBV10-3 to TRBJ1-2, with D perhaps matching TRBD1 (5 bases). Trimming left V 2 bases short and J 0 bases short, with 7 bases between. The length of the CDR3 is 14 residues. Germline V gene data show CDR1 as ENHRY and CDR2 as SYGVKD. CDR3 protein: CAISENRPNYGYTF. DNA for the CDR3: TGTGCCATCAGTGAGAACAGGCCTAACTATGGCTACACCTTC.

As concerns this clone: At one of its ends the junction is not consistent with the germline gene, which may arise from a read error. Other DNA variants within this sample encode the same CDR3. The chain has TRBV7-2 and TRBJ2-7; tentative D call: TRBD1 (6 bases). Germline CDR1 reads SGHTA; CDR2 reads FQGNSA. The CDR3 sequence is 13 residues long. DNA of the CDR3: TGTGCCAGTAGCTTAGCAGGGGCCTACGAGCAGTACTTC. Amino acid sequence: CASSLAGAYEQYF.

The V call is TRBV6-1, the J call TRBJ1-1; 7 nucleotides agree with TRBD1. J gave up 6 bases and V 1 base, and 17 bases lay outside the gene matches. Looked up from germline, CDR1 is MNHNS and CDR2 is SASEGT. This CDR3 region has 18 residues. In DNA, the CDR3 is TGTGCCAGCAGTGAAGAAGACAGGGCAGCGGTAGAACACCCTGAAGCTTTCTTT. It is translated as CASSEEDRAAVEHPEAFF.

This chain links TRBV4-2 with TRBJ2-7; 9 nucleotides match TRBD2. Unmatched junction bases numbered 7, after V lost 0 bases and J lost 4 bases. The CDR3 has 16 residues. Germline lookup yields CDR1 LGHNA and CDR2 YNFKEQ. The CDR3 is CASSQDTERGEYEQYF. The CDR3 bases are TGTGCCAGCAGCCAAGATACGGAGCGGGGGGAATACGAGCAGTACTTC.

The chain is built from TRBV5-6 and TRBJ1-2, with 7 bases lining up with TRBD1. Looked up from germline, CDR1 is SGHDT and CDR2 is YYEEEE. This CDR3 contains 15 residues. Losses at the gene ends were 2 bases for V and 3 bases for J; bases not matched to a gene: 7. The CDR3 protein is CASSFTGEADYGYTF. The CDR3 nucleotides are TGTGCCAGCAGCTTCACAGGGGAGGCAGACTATGGCTACACCTTC.